A single sample is the source of the 18 T cell receptor beta chains below, sequenced in a study of T cells in Graves' hyperthyroidism and ophthalmopathy. The investigators amplified TCR beta CDR3 regions from RNA transcripts. The HTBI primer set was used in a first-round RT-PCR of the TCR CDR3. TCRdb re-called the multiplex PCR reads with MiXCR, one entry per CDR3 protein. The table has 480,000 or so distinct CDR3 sequences, around 43% seen once; the top ten hold around two fifths. Source material: peripheral blood or thyroid tissue (not recorded which). These receptors were collected from an adult woman with Graves' disease, either hyperthyroidism or ophthalmopathy (not recorded which).

There are a few counts of this clonotype. Mismatch with germline at one junction end may stem from a read error. The chain uses TRBV25-1 and TRBJ1-5, with no clear D. CDR3 size: 14 residues. Germline V CDR1 and CDR2: MGHDK, SYGVNS. CDR3 sequence reads: CASGDSVVNQPQHF. The DNA for the CDR3 is TGTGCCAGCGGTGACTCCGTAGTCAATCAGCCCCAGCATTTT.

The CDR3 spells CASSEEPGRSYYGYTF. The DNA of the CDR3 is TGTGCCAGCAGTGAAGAACCGGGACGGAGTTACTATGGCTACACCTTC. The gene calls are TRBV6-1 and TRBJ1-2; D is possibly TRBD1 (5 bases). Trimming shortened V by 1 base and J by 3 bases, and 15 bases separated the two germline ends. Per the germline V gene, CDR1 is MNHNS and CDR2 is SASEGT. The CDR3 spans 16 residues.

This clonotype was seen repeatedly, ten times or more. The chain joins TRBV6-5 to TRBJ1-2; D is unresolved. Germline loops: CDR1 MNHEY, CDR2 SVGAGI. This CDR3 is built from 15 residues. The ends were cut back, 2 bases at V and 2 bases at J, with 12 bases in the middle. CDR3 sequence reads: CASSYRPDHNYGYTF. The CDR3 DNA sequence: TGTGCCAGCAGTTACCGCCCGGACCACAACTATGGCTACACCTTC.

CDR3 in amino acids: CASSGGTGGSNEKLFF. For the CDR3, the DNA is TGCGCCAGCAGCGGGGGGACAGGGGGCTCTAATGAAAAACTGTTTTTT. The V and J genes are TRBV5-1 and TRBJ1-4, with 12 bases aligning to TRBD1. J gave up 3 bases and V 4 bases, and 4 bases lay outside the gene matches. Germline V gene data show CDR1 as SGHRS and CDR2 as YFSETQ. This CDR3 region has 16 residues.

Of note for this clonotype: The conserved final phenylalanine or tryptophan is absent from the CDR3, which likely points to a read error. It is unclear where the CDR3 begins or ends on the DNA, so no DNA is shown, and the CDR3 is as TCRdb lists it. V usage is TRBV2 and J usage is TRBJ2-5; the table's D call TRBD2 went unverified against the DNA. The CDR3 extends over 21 residues, inclusive of both ends. Germline CDR1 and CDR2: SNHLY and FYNNEI. Here the CDR3 reads CASSYSGGTYGYTFGSGTRYL.

The gene calls are TRBV20-1 and TRBJ1-2; D possibly corresponds to TRBD1 (6 bases). This CDR3 spans 17 amino acids. V shed 6 bases and J shed 6 bases, with 29 bases lying between them. CDR1 is DFQATT and CDR2 is SNEGSKA in the germline V gene (reference sequence). CDR3 coding DNA: TGCAGTGCCGCAGAGGGGGGAGGGAACACCGGGGACGATGGCTACACCTTC. Its translation is CSAAEGGGNTGDDGYTF.

On this clonotype itself: Possible read error: a much larger clone is one base away. No conserved phenylalanine or tryptophan is present at the end of the CDR3, so a read error is the likely explanation. The chain combines TRBV7-3 with TRBJ1-1; a weak D match, TRBD1 (5 bases). The CDR3 covers 17 residues. Germline V gene lookup returns CDR1 SGHTA and CDR2 FQGTGA. The germline V and J ends were trimmed by 1 base and 1 base, with 16 bases remaining between them. The CDR3 coding sequence is TGTGCCAGCAGCTTAATAGGAGGCGGGACCGGGAACACTGAAGCTTTCCTT. The encoded protein is CASSLIGGGTGNTEAFL.

This clonotype occurred many times. The V call is TRBV19, the J call TRBJ1-5; D is unresolved. Germline V gene lookup returns CDR1 LNHDA and CDR2 SQIVND (reference sequence). CDR3 length equals 15 residues. Deletions cut 5 bases from V and 4 bases from J, with 15 bases between. The CDR3 region has the DNA TGTGCCAGTAGTCCAGAGGACGGAATAAATCAGCCCCAGCATTTT. This gives the protein CASSPEDGINQPQHF.

The V gene is TRBV18, the J gene TRBJ2-2; 10 nucleotides agree with TRBD1. J lost 4 bases, V lost 5 bases, and 4 bases had no gene match. The CDR3 totals 15 residues. The germline gives CDR1 KGHSH, CDR2 LQKENI. CDR3 protein: CASSTDRGITGELFF. The CDR3 nucleotides read TGTGCCAGCTCAACGGACAGGGGGATCACCGGGGAGCTGTTTTTT.

The V call is TRBV2, the J call TRBJ2-6; a weak D match, TRBD1 (5 bases). V was trimmed by 6 bases and J by 2 bases, leaving 17 bases between them. Germline values: CDR1 SNHLY, CDR2 FYNNEI. The CDR3 sequence is 17 residues long. CDR3 in DNA: TGTGCCAGCAGCAAGGGTATAGGGGATCCTGGGGCCAACGTCCTGACTTTC. As protein: CASSKGIGDPGANVLTF. Combining the CDR3 with reference TRBV2 and TRBJ2-6 gives the whole variable domain EPEVTQTPSHQVTQMGQEVILRCVPISNHLYFYWYRQILGQKVEFLVSFYNNEISEKSEIFDDQFSVERPDGSNFTLKIRSTKLEDSAMYFCASSKGIGDPGANVLTFGAGSRLTVL.

V gene TRBV29-1 combines with J gene TRBJ2-7, with 10 bases matching TRBD1. CDR3 size: 14 residues. Germline values: CDR1 SQVTM, CDR2 ANQGSEA. J was trimmed by 5 bases and V by 8 bases; bases with no gene match: 12. This CDR3 is CSSEGGTGVDEQYF. In DNA, the CDR3 is TGCAGCAGTGAAGGAGGGACAGGGGTGGACGAGCAGTACTTC.

The sample holds many counts of this clonotype. V is TRBV29-1 and J is TRBJ2-7, with TRBD2 identical over 7 bases. Germline lookup yields CDR1 SQVTM and CDR2 ANQGSEA. The CDR3 totals 12 residues. With V trimmed by 6 bases and J by 3 bases, 5 bases remained unmatched. The CDR3 sequence is CSVASGYYEQYF. CDR3 bases: TGCAGCGTCGCTAGCGGCTACTACGAGCAGTACTTC.

V gene TRBV3-1 combines with J gene TRBJ2-2, with D unresolved. V was shortened by 5 bases and J by 1 base, with 14 bases between the two germline ends. The CDR3 covers 16 residues. Germline V lookup: CDR1 LGHDT, CDR2 YNNKEL (reference sequence). In DNA form, the CDR3 reads TGTGCCAGCAGCACAAGGCCAGCCGAGAACACCGGGGAGCTGTTTTTT. It encodes CASSTRPAENTGELFF.

This clonotype was seen at least ten times. The chain couples TRBV6-5 to TRBJ1-6; 7 positions match TRBD1. CDR1 and CDR2 from the germline V gene are MNHEY and SVGAGI. This CDR3 comprises 13 residues. J gave up 9 bases and V 8 bases, and 7 bases lay outside the gene matches. In DNA, the CDR3 is TGTGCCAGCTGGGGACAGACCGGTTCACCCCTCCACTTT. This sequence encodes CASWGQTGSPLHF.

Many counts were recorded for this clonotype. The CDR3 DNA reads TGTGCCATCAGCCCGGACAGGGGGGATCAGCCCCAGCATTTT. This translates into CAISPDRGDQPQHF. The chain has TRBV10-3 and TRBJ1-5; TRBD1 agrees at 10 bases. Germline CDR1 reads ENHRY; CDR2 reads SYGVKD. Trimming cost V 6 bases and J 5 bases; bases outside gene matches: 4. This CDR3 has 14 amino acids.

This clonotype came up many times. This rearrangement joins TRBV19 to TRBJ1-1; no reliable D call. The germline gives CDR1 LNHDA, CDR2 SQIVND (reference sequence). The ends were cut back, 4 bases at V and 5 bases at J, with 11 bases in the middle. CDR3 length: 13 residues. The CDR3: CASSTQVATEAFF. The CDR3 DNA follows: TGTGCCAGTAGTACTCAAGTGGCGACTGAAGCTTTCTTT. Combining the CDR3 with reference TRBV19 and TRBJ1-1 gives the whole variable domain DGGITQSPKYLFRKEGQNVTLSCEQNLNHDAMYWYRQDPGQGLRLIYYSQIVNDFQKGDIAEGYSVSREKKESFPLTVTSAQKNPTAFYLCASSTQVATEAFFGQGTRLTVV.

For the CDR3, the DNA is TGTGCCAGTACCGGGACAGGGGAGACCCAGTACTTC. Translation: CASTGTGETQYF. The rearrangement links TRBV2 to TRBJ2-5; 9 bases fit TRBD1. CDR3 length equals 12 residues. J gave up 5 bases and V 9 bases, and 4 bases lay outside the gene matches. CDR1 is SNHLY, CDR2 FYNNEI, per germline.

The chain joins TRBV5-1 to TRBJ1-2; no clear D gene. Trimming cost V 4 bases and J 4 bases, with 11 bases left between them. The CDR3 is 13 amino acids. Germline V gene data show CDR1 as SGHRS and CDR2 as YFSETQ. DNA of the CDR3: TGCGCCAGCAGCAAAGGACGGATCTATGGCTACACCTTC. Its translation is CASSKGRIYGYTF.